The 25 T cell receptor beta chains in this list originate from one sample, sequenced in a study of blood T cell repertoires in COVID-19. Libraries were prepared by immunoSEQ multiplex PCR; TCRdb keeps only in-frame clonotypes and omits some of them. The sample has approximately 210,000 clones, less than 90% seen once. The material sequenced was peripheral blood. These receptors all come from a man aged 35-49 years with active or convalescent COVID-19.

This clone was recorded once. This chain joins TRBV29-1 and TRBJ2-3; 14 bases match TRBD2. CDR3 size: 20 residues. Trimming cost V 5 bases and J 0 bases; bases outside gene matches: 16. The germline gives CDR1 SQVTM, CDR2 ANQGSEA. Here the CDR3 DNA reads TGCAGCGTTAATTATAACTCCGGACTAGCGGGGGGAAGTAGCACAGATACGCAGTATTTT. Translation: CSVNYNSGLAGGSSTDTQYF.

The chain is built from TRBV10-1 and TRBJ1-2; D is ambiguous. Trimming shortened V by 3 bases and J by 3 bases, and 8 bases separated the two germline ends. The CDR3 has 13 residues. Germline V gene lookup returns CDR1 WNHNN and CDR2 SYGVQD (reference sequence). The CDR3 sequence is CASSEGRDYGYTF. CDR3 sequence (DNA): TGCGCCAGCAGTGAAGGGAGAGACTATGGCTACACCTTC.

The genes are TRBV18 and TRBJ2-7, with 9 bases identical to TRBD1. The trim removed 6 bases at V and 2 bases at J, leaving 5 bases unmatched. Germline loops: CDR1 KGHSH, CDR2 LQKENI. The length of the CDR3 is 14 residues. The CDR3 DNA reads as TGTGCCAGCTCCACAGGGGGCGCCCCCTACGAGCAGTACTTC. Translation gives CASSTGGAPYEQYF.

The chain uses TRBV30 and TRBJ1-5, with D uncertain. This CDR3 contains 14 residues. The V gene's germline CDR1 is GTSNPN and CDR2 SVGIG (reference sequence). The V end lost 0 bases, the J end lost 7 bases, and 13 bases lay between the germline ends. CDR3 bases: TGTGCCTGGAGTGTAGGAGGGTATAAGCAGCCCCAGCATTTT. Its protein is CAWSVGGYKQPQHF.

V usage is TRBV5-1 and J usage is TRBJ1-2, with D unclear. CDR1 and CDR2 (germline): SGHRS, YFSETQ. The V and J ends lost 4 bases and 0 bases respectively, with 10 bases between them. This CDR3 comprises 14 residues. CDR3 amino acids: CASSTDGTNYGYTF. For the CDR3, the DNA is TGCGCCAGCAGCACGGACGGGACTAACTATGGCTACACCTTC.

The chain joins TRBV7-3 to TRBJ2-1; tentative D call: TRBD2 (6 bases). Trimming removed 5 bases at V and 5 bases at J, with 10 bases between. The CDR3 extends over 13 amino acids. The germline V gene encodes CDR1 SGHTA and CDR2 FQGTGA. The DNA for the CDR3 is TGTGCCAGCAGCCCGACTAGGAACAATGAGCAGTTCTTC. As protein: CASSPTRNNEQFF. Together with reference TRBV7-3 and TRBJ2-1, the CDR3 gives the full variable domain: GAGVSQTPSNKVTEKGKYVELRCDPISGHTALYWYRQSLGQGPEFLIYFQGTGAADDSGLPNDRFFAVRPEGSVSTLKIQRTERGDSAVYLCASSPTRNNEQFFGPGTRLTVL.

The chain carries TRBV2 and TRBJ2-3, with TRBD1 matching 8 bases. CDR3 length equals 15 residues. The germline V gene encodes CDR1 SNHLY and CDR2 FYNNEI. The V gene end was trimmed by 5 bases and the J gene end by 0 bases; junction bases not matched to a gene: 4. The chain's CDR3 is CASSRQGHSTDTQYF. As DNA, the CDR3 is TGTGCCAGCAGTCGACAGGGGCATAGCACAGATACGCAGTATTTT.

The V call is TRBV6-6, the J call TRBJ2-1, with TRBD1 identical over 10 bases. The CDR3 contains 15 residues. Losses at the gene ends were 4 bases for V and 5 bases for J; bases not matched to a gene: 5. Germline V lookup: CDR1 MNHNY, CDR2 SVGAGI (reference sequence). The CDR3 DNA is TGTGCCAGCAGTTTCCGGGACAGGGGCCACAATGAGCAGTTCTTC. Encoded protein: CASSFRDRGHNEQFF.

The chain couples TRBV5-4 to TRBJ1-1; 9 nucleotides align to TRBD1. The germline V gene has CDR1 SGHNT and CDR2 YYREEE (reference sequence). The CDR3 loop spans 15 amino acids. V dropped 3 bases and J dropped 8; count of bases not matched to a gene: 11. The CDR3 nucleotides read TGTGCCAGCAGCTCCGTCCCGGGACAGGGAAAAGAAGCTTTCTTT. This translates into CASSSVPGQGKEAFF. Filled out from reference TRBV5-4 and TRBJ1-1, the complete variable domain reads ETGVTQSPTHLIKTRGQQVTLRCSSQSGHNTVSWYQQALGQGPQFIFQYYREEENGRGNFPPRFSGLQFPNYSSELNVNALELDDSALYLCASSSVPGQGKEAFFGQGTRLTVV.

The chain recombines TRBV30 with TRBJ2-3; TRBD2 matches at 11 bases. Germline V lookup: CDR1 GTSNPN, CDR2 SVGIG (reference sequence). The CDR3 is 15 residues long. V gave up 2 bases and J gave up 6 bases; unmatched junction bases: 7. CDR3 protein: CAWSLLAGGGDTQYF. CDR3 coding DNA: TGTGCCTGGAGTCTTCTAGCGGGAGGAGGGGATACGCAGTATTTT.

This clone was found a few times. The chain recombines TRBV29-1 with TRBJ1-1; D gene uncertain. The CDR3 is made up of 12 amino acids. The germline CDR1 and CDR2 sequences are SQVTM and ANQGSEA. V was trimmed by 4 bases and J by 4 bases, leaving 10 bases between them. DNA for the CDR3: TGCAGCGTTGTTCTGGGCACCACTGAAGCTTTCTTT. Translating it yields CSVVLGTTEAFF.

This clone was found once. The sample carries other DNA sequences with the same CDR3. J is TRBJ1-1 and V is TRBV11-3; TRBD1 matches at 7 bases. Trimming removed 4 bases from V and 6 bases from J; junction bases left unmatched: 8. CDR1 is SGHNT, CDR2 YENEEA, per germline. The CDR3 is 14 amino acids. In DNA, the CDR3 is TGTGCCAGCAGCTCGCGACAGGGAGGAGCTGAAGCTTTCTTT. Protein: CASSSRQGGAEAFF.

The V and J genes are TRBV24-1 and TRBJ1-4, with a tentative D call TRBD1 (6 bases). V was trimmed by 6 bases and J by 4 bases, leaving 17 bases between them. The CDR3 is made up of 16 amino acids. Germline V gene sequence: CDR1 KGHDR, CDR2 SFDVKD. CDR3 residues: CATSSGQTTSNEKLFF. The CDR3 DNA reads TGTGCCACCAGTTCTGGACAGACGACGAGTAATGAAAAACTGTTTTTT.

V usage is TRBV28 and J usage is TRBJ1-2; 8 bases are shared with TRBD1. Trimming cost V 6 bases and J 6 bases; bases outside gene matches: 3. This CDR3 is 12 amino acids long. Germline V gene data show CDR1 as MDHEN and CDR2 as SYDVKM. CDR3 in amino acids: CASSLDRDGYTF. In nucleotides, the CDR3 is TGTGCCAGCAGCTTGGACAGGGATGGCTACACCTTC.

The V call is TRBV11-3, the J call TRBJ2-7; 7 bases fit TRBD2. Germline V gene sequence: CDR1 SGHNT, CDR2 YENEEA. The CDR3 contains 19 residues. J was trimmed by 0 bases and V by 1 base; bases with no gene match: 15. This CDR3 is CASSLVMGRWSGISYEQYF. The CDR3 DNA reads TGTGCCAGCAGCTTAGTGATGGGGCGCTGGAGCGGGATCTCCTACGAGCAGTACTTC.

V usage is TRBV27 and J usage is TRBJ2-1, with 7 bases matching TRBD1. The ends lost 4 bases at V and 2 bases at J; junction bases unmatched: 5. The V gene's germline CDR1 is MNHEY and CDR2 SMNVEV (reference sequence). This CDR3 is built from 15 residues. The CDR3 DNA reads as TGTGCCAGCAGTTACAGACAGGGACCCTACAATGAGCAGTTCTTC. Amino acids: CASSYRQGPYNEQFF.

This clone has only one observation. The chain carries TRBV10-3 and TRBJ2-3; 8 bases agree with TRBD2. This CDR3 spans 16 amino acids. The germline gives CDR1 ENHRY, CDR2 SYGVKD. With 0 bases clipped from V and 4 bases from J, the junction kept 6 bases outside the gene matches. CDR3 bases: TGTGCCATCAGTGAGTCCCGGGGGGGCGTCGCAGATACGCAGTATTTT. Protein sequence: CAISESRGGVADTQYF.

J is TRBJ1-2 and V is TRBV30; 9 bases agree with TRBD1. V was pared by 4 bases and J by 4 bases, with 13 bases of the junction left unmatched. Germline CDR1 reads GTSNPN; CDR2 reads SVGIG (reference sequence). The CDR3 totals 16 residues. CDR3 bases: TGTGCCTGGATGAGGGACAGGGTATCCGAGGGCTATGGCTACACCTTC. This gives the protein CAWMRDRVSEGYGYTF.

The rearrangement links TRBV6-2 or TRBV6-3 to TRBJ1-6; D not resolved. Deletions cut 0 bases from V and 10 bases from J, with 16 bases between. CDR1 and CDR2 from the germline V gene are MNHEY and SVGEGT. This CDR3 is 16 amino acids long. The CDR3 here is CASSYSGYSPVSPLHF. CDR3 DNA sequence: TGTGCCAGCAGTTACTCCGGGTATTCGCCGGTCTCACCCCTCCACTTT.

The CDR3 region is CASSADRALNEKLFF. In nucleotides, the CDR3 is TGTGCCAGCAGCGCCGACAGGGCGCTGAATGAAAAACTGTTTTTT. This rearrangement joins TRBV7-9 to TRBJ1-4; 7 bases agree with TRBD1. CDR3 size: 15 residues. V lost 5 bases, J lost 5 bases, and 8 bases stayed unmatched. CDR1 is SEHNR and CDR2 is FQNEAQ in the germline V gene (reference sequence).

In its sample, this clone was seen a few times. The V call is TRBV20-1, the J call TRBJ2-7; 7 bases align to TRBD2. CDR1 and CDR2 from the germline V gene are DFQATT and SNEGSKA (reference sequence). This CDR3 is 13 amino acids long. J lost 4 bases, V lost 3 bases, and 6 bases had no gene match. The CDR3 sequence is CSASSASGYEQYF. CDR3 bases: TGCAGTGCTAGTTCGGCTAGCGGATACGAGCAGTACTTC.

The genes are TRBV5-4 and TRBJ2-7; 7 bases line up with TRBD1. The CDR3 sequence is 12 residues long. The germline V gene encodes CDR1 SGHNT and CDR2 YYREEE (reference sequence). With V trimmed by 4 bases and J by 6 bases, 4 bases remained unmatched. CDR3 residues: CASSTTGVEQYF. Here the CDR3 DNA reads TGTGCCAGCAGCACTACAGGGGTCGAGCAGTACTTC.

The rearrangement uses TRBV11-3 and TRBJ2-1; 11 nucleotides agree with TRBD2. The CDR3 covers 17 residues. With 5 bases clipped from V and 2 bases from J, the junction kept 8 bases outside the gene matches. The germline V gene encodes CDR1 SGHNT and CDR2 YENEEA. CDR3 coding DNA: TGTGCCAGCAGCCTAAGACTAGCGGGATCTGCCTACAATGAGCAGTTCTTC. It codes for CASSLRLAGSAYNEQFF.

The chain recombines TRBV11-2 with TRBJ2-3; D is uncertain. The V end was cut by 5 bases, the J end by 6 bases, with 18 bases between. Germline CDR1 SGHAT, CDR2 FQNNGV. The CDR3 runs 15 residues. The DNA of the CDR3 is TGTGCCAGCAGCCCTAGTCGGTCCTATACGGATACGCAGTATTTT. Translating it yields CASSPSRSYTDTQYF.

In nucleotides, the CDR3 is TGTGCCAGCAGTGGGCTCGGGACTAGCGGGTTCTACGAGCAGTACTTC. Its protein product is CASSGLGTSGFYEQYF. V and J are TRBV6-1 and TRBJ2-7; 12 bases fit TRBD2. The CDR3 extends over 16 amino acids. Germline V gene sequence: CDR1 MNHNS, CDR2 SASEGT. V was pared by 4 bases and J by 3 bases, with 7 bases of the junction left unmatched.